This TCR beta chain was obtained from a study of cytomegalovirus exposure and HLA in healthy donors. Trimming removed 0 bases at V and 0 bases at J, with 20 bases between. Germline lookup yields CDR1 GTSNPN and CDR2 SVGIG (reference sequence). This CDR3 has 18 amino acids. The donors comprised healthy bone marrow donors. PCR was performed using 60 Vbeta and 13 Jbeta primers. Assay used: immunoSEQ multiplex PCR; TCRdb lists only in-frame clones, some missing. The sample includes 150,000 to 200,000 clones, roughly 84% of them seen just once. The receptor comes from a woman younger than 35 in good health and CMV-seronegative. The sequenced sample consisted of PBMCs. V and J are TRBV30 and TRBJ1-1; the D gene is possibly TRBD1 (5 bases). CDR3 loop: CAWSVLRQLEKMNTEAFF. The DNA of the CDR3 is TGTGCCTGGAGTGTACTACGACAGTTGGAGAAAATGAACACTGAAGCTTTCTTT.